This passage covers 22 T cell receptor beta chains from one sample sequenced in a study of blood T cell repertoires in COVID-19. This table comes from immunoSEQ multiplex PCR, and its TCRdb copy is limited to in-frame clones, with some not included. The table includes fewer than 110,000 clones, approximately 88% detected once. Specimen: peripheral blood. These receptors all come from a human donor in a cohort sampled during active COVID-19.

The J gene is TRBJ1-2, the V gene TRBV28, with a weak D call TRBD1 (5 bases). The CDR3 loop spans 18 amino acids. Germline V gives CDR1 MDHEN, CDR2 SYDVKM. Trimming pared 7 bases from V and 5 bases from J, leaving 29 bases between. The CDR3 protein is CASKPSGRGEGQWYGYTF. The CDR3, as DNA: TGTGCCAGCAAACCTTCAGGCCGTGGGGAGGGGCAATGGTATGGCTACACCTTC.

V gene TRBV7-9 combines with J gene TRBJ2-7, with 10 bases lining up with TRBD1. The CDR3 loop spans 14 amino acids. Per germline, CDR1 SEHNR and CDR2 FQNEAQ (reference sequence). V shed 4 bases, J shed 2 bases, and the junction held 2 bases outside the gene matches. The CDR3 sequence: CASSSGQGAYEQYF. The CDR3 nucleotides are TGTGCCAGCAGCTCCGGACAGGGGGCCTACGAGCAGTACTTC.

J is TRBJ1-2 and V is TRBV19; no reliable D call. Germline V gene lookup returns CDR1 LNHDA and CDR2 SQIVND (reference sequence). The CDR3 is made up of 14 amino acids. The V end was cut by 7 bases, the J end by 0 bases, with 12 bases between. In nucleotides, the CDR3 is TGTGCCAGTACCCTGAGCTTAGCTAACTATGGCTACACCTTC. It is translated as CASTLSLANYGYTF.

The CDR3 region is CASSLEAGADTQYF. CDR3 sequence (DNA): TGTGCCAGCAGCTTGGAGGCAGGGGCAGATACGCAGTATTTT. V usage is TRBV5-4 and J usage is TRBJ2-3, with D perhaps matching TRBD1 (6 bases). CDR1 is SGHNT and CDR2 is YYREEE in the germline V gene (reference sequence). The CDR3 runs 14 residues. Between the trimmed V and J ends, which lost 0 bases and 4 bases, there was a span of 9 bases.

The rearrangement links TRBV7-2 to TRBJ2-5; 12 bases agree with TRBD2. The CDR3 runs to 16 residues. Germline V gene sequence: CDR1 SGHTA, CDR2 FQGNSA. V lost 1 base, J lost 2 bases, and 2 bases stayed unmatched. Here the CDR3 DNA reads TGTGCCAGCAGCTTAGAACTAGCGGGAGGACAAGAGACCCAGTACTTC. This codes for CASSLELAGGQETQYF.

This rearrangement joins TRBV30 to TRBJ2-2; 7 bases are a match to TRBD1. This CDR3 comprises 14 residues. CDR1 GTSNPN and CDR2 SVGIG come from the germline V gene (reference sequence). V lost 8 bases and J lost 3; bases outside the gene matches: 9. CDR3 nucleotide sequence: TGTGCCCTAACAGACAGGGCAGACACCGGGGAGCTGTTTTTT. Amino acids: CALTDRADTGELFF.

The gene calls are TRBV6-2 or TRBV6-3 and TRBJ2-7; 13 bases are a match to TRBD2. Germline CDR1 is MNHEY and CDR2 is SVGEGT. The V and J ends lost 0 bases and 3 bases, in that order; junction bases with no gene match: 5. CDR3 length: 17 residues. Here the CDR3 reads CASSYSRTSGRFYEQYV. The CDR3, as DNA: TGTGCCAGCAGTTACTCCAGGACTAGCGGGAGATTCTACGAGCAGTACGTC.

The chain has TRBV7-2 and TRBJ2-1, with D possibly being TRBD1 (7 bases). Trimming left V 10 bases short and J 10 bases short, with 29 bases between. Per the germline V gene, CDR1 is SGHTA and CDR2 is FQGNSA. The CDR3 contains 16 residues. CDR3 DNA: TGTGCCATCCCCTCCGAGACGGGACAGACTGGGGGGGAGCAGTTCTTC. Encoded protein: CAIPSETGQTGGEQFF.

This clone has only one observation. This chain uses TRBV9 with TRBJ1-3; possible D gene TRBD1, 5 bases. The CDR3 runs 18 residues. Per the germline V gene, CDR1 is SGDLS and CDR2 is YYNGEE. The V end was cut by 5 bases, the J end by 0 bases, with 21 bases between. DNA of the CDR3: TGTGCCAGCAGTTCCTCCCCCTCTGCAGGGTTCTCTGGAAACACCATATATTTT. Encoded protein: CASSSSPSAGFSGNTIYF.

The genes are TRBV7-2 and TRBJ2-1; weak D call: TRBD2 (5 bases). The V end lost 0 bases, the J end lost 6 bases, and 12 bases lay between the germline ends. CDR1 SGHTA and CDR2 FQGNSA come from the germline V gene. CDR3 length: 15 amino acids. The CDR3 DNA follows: TGTGCCAGCAGCTTAGCCCTAGTTACTAGCAATGAGCAGTTCTTC. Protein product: CASSLALVTSNEQFF.

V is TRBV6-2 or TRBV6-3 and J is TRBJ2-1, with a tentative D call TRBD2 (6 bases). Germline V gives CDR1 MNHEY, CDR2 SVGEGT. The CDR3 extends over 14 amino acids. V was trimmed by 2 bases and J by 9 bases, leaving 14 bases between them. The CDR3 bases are TGTGCCAGCAGTTACGGGACTGCCCTTTTTGAGCAGTTCTTC. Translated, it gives CASSYGTALFEQFF.

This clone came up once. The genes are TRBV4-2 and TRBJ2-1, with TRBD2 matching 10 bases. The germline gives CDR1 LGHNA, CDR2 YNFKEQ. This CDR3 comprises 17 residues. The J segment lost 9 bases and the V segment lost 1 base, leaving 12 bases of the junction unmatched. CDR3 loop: CASSQVGLAGVVGEQFF. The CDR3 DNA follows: TGTGCCAGCAGCCAAGTGGGGCTAGCGGGAGTAGTGGGTGAGCAGTTCTTC.

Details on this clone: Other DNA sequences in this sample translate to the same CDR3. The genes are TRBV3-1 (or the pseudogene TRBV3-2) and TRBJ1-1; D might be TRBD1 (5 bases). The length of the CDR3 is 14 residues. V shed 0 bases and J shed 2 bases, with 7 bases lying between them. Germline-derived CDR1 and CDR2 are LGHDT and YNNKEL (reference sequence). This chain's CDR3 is CASSQDGGNTEAFF. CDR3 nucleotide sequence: TGTGCCAGCAGCCAAGACGGGGGTAACACTGAAGCTTTCTTT.

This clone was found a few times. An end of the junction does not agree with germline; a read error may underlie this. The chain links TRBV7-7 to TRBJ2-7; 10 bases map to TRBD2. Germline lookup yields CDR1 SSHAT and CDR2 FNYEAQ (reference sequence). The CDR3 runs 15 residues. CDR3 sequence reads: CASSPGLASFHEQYF. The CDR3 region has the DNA TGTGCTAGCAGCCCGGGACTAGCGTCCTTCCACGAGCAGTACTTC.

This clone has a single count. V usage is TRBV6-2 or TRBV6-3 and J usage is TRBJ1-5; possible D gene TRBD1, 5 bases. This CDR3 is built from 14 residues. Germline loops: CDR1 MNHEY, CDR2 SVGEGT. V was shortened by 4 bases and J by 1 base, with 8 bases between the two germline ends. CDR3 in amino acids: CASSFRASNQPQHF. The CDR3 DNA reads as TGTGCCAGCAGTTTCAGGGCAAGCAATCAGCCCCAGCATTTT.

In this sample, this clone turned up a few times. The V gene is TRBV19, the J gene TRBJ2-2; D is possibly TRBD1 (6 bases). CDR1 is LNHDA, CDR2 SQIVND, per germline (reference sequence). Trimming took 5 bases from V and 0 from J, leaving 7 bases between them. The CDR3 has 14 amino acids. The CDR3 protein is CASSGQSNTGELFF. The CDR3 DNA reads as TGTGCCAGTAGTGGACAGTCGAACACCGGGGAGCTGTTTTTT. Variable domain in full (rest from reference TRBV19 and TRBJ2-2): DGGITQSPKYLFRKEGQNVTLSCEQNLNHDAMYWYRQDPGQGLRLIYYSQIVNDFQKGDIAEGYSVSREKKESFPLTVTSAQKNPTAFYLCASSGQSNTGELFFGEGSRLTVL.

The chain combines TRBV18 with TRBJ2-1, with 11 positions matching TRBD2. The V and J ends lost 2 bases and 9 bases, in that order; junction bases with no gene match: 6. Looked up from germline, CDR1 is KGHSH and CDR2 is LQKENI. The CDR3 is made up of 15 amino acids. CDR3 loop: CASSPETSGIGEQFF. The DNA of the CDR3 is TGTGCCAGCTCACCAGAGACTAGCGGGATTGGTGAGCAGTTCTTC.

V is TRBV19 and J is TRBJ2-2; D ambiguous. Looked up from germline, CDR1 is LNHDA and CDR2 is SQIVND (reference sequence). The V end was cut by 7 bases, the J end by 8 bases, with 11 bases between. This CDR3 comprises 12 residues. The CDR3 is CASTPTSGELFF. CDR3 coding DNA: TGTGCCAGTACCCCAACAAGTGGGGAGCTGTTTTTT.

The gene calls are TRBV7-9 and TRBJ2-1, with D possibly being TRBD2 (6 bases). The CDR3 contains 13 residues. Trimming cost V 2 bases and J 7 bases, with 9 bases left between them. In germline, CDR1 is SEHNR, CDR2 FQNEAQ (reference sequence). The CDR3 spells CASSLSAGNEQFF. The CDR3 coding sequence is TGTGCCAGCAGCTTATCTGCGGGGAATGAGCAGTTCTTC.

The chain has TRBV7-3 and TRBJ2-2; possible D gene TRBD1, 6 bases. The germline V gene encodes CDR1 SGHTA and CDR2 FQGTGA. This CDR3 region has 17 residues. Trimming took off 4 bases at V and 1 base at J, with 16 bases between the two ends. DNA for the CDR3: TGTGCCAGCAGCTCAGCTCTCACCAGGGGGAACACCGGGGAGCTGTTTTTT. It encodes CASSSALTRGNTGELFF.

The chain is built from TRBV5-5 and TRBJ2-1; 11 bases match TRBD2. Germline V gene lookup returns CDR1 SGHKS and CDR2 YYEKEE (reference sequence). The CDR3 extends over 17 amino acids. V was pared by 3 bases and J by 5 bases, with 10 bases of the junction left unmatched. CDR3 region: CASSSIPGLAANNEQFF. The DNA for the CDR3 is TGTGCCAGCAGCTCAATCCCGGGACTAGCGGCGAACAATGAGCAGTTCTTC.

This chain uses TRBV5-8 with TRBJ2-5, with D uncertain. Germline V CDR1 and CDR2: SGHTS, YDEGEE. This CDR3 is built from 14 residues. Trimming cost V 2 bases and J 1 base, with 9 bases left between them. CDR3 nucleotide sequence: TGTGCCAGCAGCTTACTTAGCCGCCAAGAGACCCAGTACTTC. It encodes CASSLLSRQETQYF.